The 13 T cell receptor beta chains in this list originate from one sample, sequenced in a study of shared clonotypes between healthy human individuals. Produced via immunoSEQ multiplex PCR; TCRdb's table is partial and in-frame only. The data hold about 460,000 clones, with more than 70% observed a single time. Sequenced sample: PBMCs. These receptors originate from a woman in her 40s in good health. Some clones in this sample may be carry-over from other donors' samples.

The V and J genes are TRBV10-3 and TRBJ1-1, with D possibly being TRBD1 (6 bases). CDR1 is ENHRY, CDR2 SYGVKD, per germline. The V end lost 11 bases, the J end lost 4 bases, and 17 bases lay between the germline ends. CDR3 length: 13 residues. CDR3 DNA sequence: TGTGCCGTCCGACCAGGGGAAGGCACTGAAGCTTTCTTT. Translation gives CAVRPGEGTEAFF.

Comment on this clone: A read error is the likely source, as a far larger clone sits one nucleotide away. The V call is TRBV29-1, the J call TRBJ1-2; D might be TRBD1 (5 bases). Germline V gene lookup returns CDR1 SQVTM and CDR2 ANQGSEA. The CDR3 loop spans 11 amino acids. The CDR3 spells CSAPAWGGYAF. CDR3 coding DNA: TGCAGCGCTCCAGCATGGGGCGGCTACGCCTTC.

This clone has a single count. This rearrangement joins TRBV6-6 to TRBJ2-7; unclear D gene. Germline lookup yields CDR1 MNHNY and CDR2 SVGAGI (reference sequence). The V and J ends lost 6 bases and 1 base respectively, with 16 bases between them. The CDR3 has 15 amino acids. The CDR3 DNA reads TGTGCCAGCAGCCTTAGCTCTTTGGGATCCTACGAGCAGTACTTC. Encoded protein: CASSLSSLGSYEQYF.

As regards this clone: Since a much larger clone is just one base distant, this may be a read error. The V gene is TRBV2, the J gene TRBJ2-7; 12 positions match TRBD2. Germline trimming cut 6 bases from V and 0 bases from J; bases unmatched to any gene: 0. Per the germline V gene, CDR1 is SNHLY and CDR2 is FYNNEI. This CDR3 has 14 residues. The CDR3 DNA follows: TGTGCCAGCAGGACTAGCGGGAGCTCCTACGAGCAGTACTTC. Protein sequence: CASRTSGSSYEQYF.

Of note for this clone: With only one base between it and a far larger clone, this is likely a read error. The sample contains more than one DNA sequence encoding this CDR3. This chain uses TRBV7-9 with TRBJ1-5, with D unresolved. Germline V gives CDR1 SEHNR, CDR2 FQNEAQ (reference sequence). The CDR3 consists of 12 residues. Here the CDR3 reads CASSLASQPQHF. DNA of the CDR3: TGTGCCAGTAGCTTAGCTAGCCAGCCCCAGCATTTT.

The chain uses TRBV5-4 and TRBJ2-3; D may be TRBD2 (5 bases). V lost 0 bases to trimming and J lost 4 bases, with 9 bases between them. Germline V gene lookup returns CDR1 SGHNT and CDR2 YYREEE (reference sequence). The CDR3 is made up of 14 amino acids. The CDR3 nucleotides are TGTGCCAGCAGCTTGGCCGAGGGCGCAGATACGCAGTATTTT. It specifies CASSLAEGADTQYF. Full variable domain (missing parts from reference TRBV5-4 and TRBJ2-3): ETGVTQSPTHLIKTRGQQVTLRCSSQSGHNTVSWYQQALGQGPQFIFQYYREEENGRGNFPPRFSGLQFPNYSSELNVNALELDDSALYLCASSLAEGADTQYFGPGTRLTVL.

The gene calls are TRBV7-8 and TRBJ2-7; the match to TRBD2 covers 10 bases. This CDR3 spans 16 amino acids. With V trimmed by 2 bases and J by 6 bases, 10 bases remained unmatched. Germline lookup yields CDR1 SGHVS and CDR2 FQNEAQ. In nucleotides, the CDR3 is TGTGCCAGCAGCTTAATATCGCTAGCGGGAGTATTCGAGCAGTACTTC. Translation gives CASSLISLAGVFEQYF. The variable domain in full, with the rest retrieved from reference TRBV7-8 and TRBJ2-7, is GAGVSQSPRYKVAKRGQDVALRCDPISGHVSLFWYQQALGQGPEFLTYFQNEAQLDKSGLPSDRFFAERPEGSVSTLKIQRTQQEDSAVYLCASSLISLAGVFEQYFGPGTRLTVT.

Worth noting for this clone: Since a far larger clone is one base different, this is likely a read error. The chain has TRBV30 and TRBJ2-7, with 9 bases matching TRBD1. CDR3 length: 15 residues. Germline CDR1 GTSNPN, CDR2 SVGIG (reference sequence). Trimming at V came to 2 bases and at J to 6 bases, leaving 11 bases not matched to a gene. For the CDR3, the DNA is TGTGCCTGGAGTCTAGCGGACAGGGGTGTGTCCGAGCAGTACTTC. Translation gives CAWSLADRGVSEQYF.

The chain is built from TRBV2 and TRBJ2-2, with D perhaps TRBD2 (5 bases). Trimming removed 5 bases from V and 7 bases from J, with 17 bases in between. Germline V gene lookup returns CDR1 SNHLY and CDR2 FYNNEI. The CDR3 sequence is 15 residues long. For the CDR3, the DNA is TGTGCCAGCAGTATGCGCGGAGGCTCCGGCGGGGAGCTGTTTTTT. Its translation is CASSMRGGSGGELFF.

The CDR3 DNA is TGTGCCAGCAGCCCCAACCGGGACTACGAGCAGTACTTC. Translating it yields CASSPNRDYEQYF. The rearrangement uses TRBV7-3 and TRBJ2-7; D may be TRBD2 (5 bases). In germline, CDR1 is SGHTA, CDR2 FQGTGA. This CDR3 is 13 amino acids long. With 5 bases removed from V and 3 bases from J, the gap between germline ends came to 11 bases.

On this clone: A far larger clone lies a single base away; this is likely a read error. This CDR3 is also generated by other DNA sequences in the sample. The V gene is TRBV30, the J gene TRBJ2-3, with 7 nucleotides matching TRBD2. The CDR3 covers 12 residues. Germline lookup yields CDR1 GTSNPN and CDR2 SVGIG (reference sequence). The CDR3 DNA reads TGTGCCAGCGGGATTAGCACAGATACGCAGTACTTT. Its protein is CASGISTDTQYF.

This chain joins TRBV28 and TRBJ2-7, with D uncertain. Germline CDR1 is MDHEN and CDR2 is SYDVKM. Between the trimmed V and J ends, which lost 7 bases and 5 bases, there was a span of 18 bases. The CDR3 covers 14 residues. The CDR3 sequence is CASTSTHGVNEQYF. The CDR3, as DNA: TGTGCCAGCACCTCGACCCATGGGGTTAACGAGCAGTACTTC.

Regarding this clone: This is likely an artifact of a read error, given a far larger clone one base away. The chain joins TRBV5-1 to TRBJ2-7, with TRBD1 as a possible D gene (6 bases). From germline, CDR1 is SGHRS and CDR2 YFSETQ. This CDR3 region has 15 residues. CDR3 protein: CASSPVAGVTYGQYF. The CDR3, as DNA: TGCGCCAGCAGCCCCGTGGCAGGGGTAACCTACGGGCAGTACTTC.